What follows are 32 T cell receptor beta chains derived from one specimen sequenced in a study of beta chain features in type 1 diabetes. Sequencing targeted expressed TCRB transcripts, as all isolated RNA had been reverse transcribed. Clones were sequenced by immunoSEQ multiplex PCR, and TCRdb holds only the in-frame ones, with some missing. This table has about 150,000 clones, about 8.1% appearing once. Sequenced sample: central memory CD4+ T cells from blood. The source is a man between 18 and 35 years old in good health.

This clone has more than one count but fewer than ten. The chain employs TRBV19 and TRBJ2-5; possible D gene TRBD2, 5 bases. The CDR3 totals 15 residues. Deletions cut 7 bases from V and 1 base from J, with 16 bases between. The germline V gene has CDR1 LNHDA and CDR2 SQIVND (reference sequence). This CDR3 is CASNRRGGLQETQYF. In DNA form, the CDR3 reads TGTGCCAGTAATCGGCGAGGCGGACTCCAAGAGACCCAGTACTTC.

This clone was detected only a few times. The V gene is TRBV9, the J gene TRBJ1-3, with a possible D match to TRBD1 (5 bases). The V gene lost 4 bases and the J gene lost 0 bases, with 11 bases spanning the gap. The CDR3 spans 15 residues. The germline V gene encodes CDR1 SGDLS and CDR2 YYNGEE. CDR3 residues: CASSTQGYSGNTIYF. The CDR3 bases are TGTGCCAGCAGCACCCAGGGTTACTCTGGAAACACCATATATTTT.

The table lists this clone with a few counts. V gene TRBV27 combines with J gene TRBJ2-3; a weak D match, TRBD2 (5 bases). Germline V gene sequence: CDR1 MNHEY, CDR2 SMNVEV (reference sequence). V was trimmed by 1 base and J by 1 base, leaving 9 bases between them. The CDR3 loop spans 15 amino acids. CDR3 nucleotide sequence: TGTGCCAGCAGTTTATTTCGGGGAGGCACAGATACGCAGTATTTT. It yields the protein CASSLFRGGTDTQYF.

The chain joins TRBV4-2 to TRBJ2-1; 8 nucleotides align to TRBD2. Trimming at V came to 5 bases and at J to 13 bases, leaving 10 bases not matched to a gene. The CDR3 is 13 amino acids. Germline loops: CDR1 LGHNA, CDR2 YNFKEQ. CDR3 sequence: CASSLDGTRAQFF. CDR3 bases: TGTGCCAGCAGCTTGGATGGGACTAGAGCCCAGTTCTTC.

The chain combines TRBV9 with TRBJ2-3; 12 nucleotides line up with TRBD2. The CDR3 consists of 15 residues. Germline V CDR1 and CDR2: SGDLS, YYNGEE. V gave up 2 bases and J gave up 5 bases; unmatched junction bases: 3. The CDR3, as DNA: TGTGCCAGCAGCGTTACTAGCGGGGGGTTAGATACGCAGTATTTT. The encoded protein is CASSVTSGGLDTQYF.

This chain joins TRBV6-5 and TRBJ2-5; the match to TRBD2 covers 15 bases. CDR1 and CDR2 from the germline V gene are MNHEY and SVGAGI. The CDR3 contains 16 residues. V lost 4 bases, J lost 4 bases, and 4 bases stayed unmatched. The CDR3: CASSSGLAGGRETQYF. CDR3 coding DNA: TGTGCCAGCAGTTCCGGACTAGCGGGGGGGCGAGAGACCCAGTACTTC.

This clone was counted only a few times. V usage is TRBV5-4 and J usage is TRBJ2-4; TRBD2 is a possible D gene (7 bases). The CDR3 sequence is 15 residues long. Germline V gene data show CDR1 as SGHNT and CDR2 as YYREEE (reference sequence). V was pared by 4 bases and J by 9 bases, with 20 bases between. The CDR3 DNA reads TGTGCCAGCAGCCTCGGGGGGCAGGGAGGGCCCATTCAGTACTTC. Translating gives CASSLGGQGGPIQYF.

This clone was observed a handful of times. The chain uses TRBV7-3 and TRBJ2-2, with 7 bases identical to TRBD1. Germline loops: CDR1 SGHTA, CDR2 FQGTGA. The CDR3 length is 15 residues. Trimming removed 0 bases from V and 4 bases from J; junction bases left unmatched: 2. Here the CDR3 DNA reads TGTGCCAGCAGCTTAACGGGACAGAGCACCGGGGAGCTGTTTTTT. It is translated as CASSLTGQSTGELFF.

This clone was seen more than once but under ten times. The V and J genes are TRBV23-1 and TRBJ2-7, with 7 bases identical to TRBD1. TRBV23-1 is labeled an ORF, and its function is uncertain. Trimming took 6 bases from V and 3 from J; bases not matched to a gene: 35. The CDR3 is 23 residues long. The CDR3, as DNA: TGCGCCAGCAGCCCACATCACGTTACAGGGGCCCTTTTAAAGTTTCCAGATTTCTACGAGCAGTACTTC. It translates to CASSPHHVTGALLKFPDFYEQYF.

This clone was recorded a few times. This chain uses TRBV7-9 with TRBJ2-5; 7 bases are a match to TRBD1. The CDR3 is made up of 16 amino acids. Losses at the gene ends were 3 bases for V and 4 bases for J; bases not matched to a gene: 11. In germline, CDR1 is SEHNR, CDR2 FQNEAQ (reference sequence). The CDR3 reads CASSFGQADWVETQYF. The CDR3 DNA reads TGTGCCAGCAGCTTCGGACAGGCCGATTGGGTAGAGACCCAGTACTTC.

This clone was seen only a few times. The J gene is TRBJ2-3, the V gene TRBV14; 12 bases agree with TRBD2. The length of the CDR3 is 15 residues. Per germline, CDR1 SGHDN and CDR2 FVKESK. With V trimmed by 6 bases and J by 8 bases, 9 bases remained unmatched. CDR3 DNA sequence: TGTGCCAGCAGATCTAGCGGGAGGGCCCCTCCTACGCAGTATTTT. Translation gives CASRSSGRAPPTQYF.

The table lists this clone with a few counts. The rearrangement links TRBV7-8 to TRBJ2-7; TRBD1 aligns across 10 bases. V was pared by 5 bases and J by 3 bases, with 7 bases of the junction left unmatched. The CDR3 is made up of 15 amino acids. The germline V gene has CDR1 SGHVS and CDR2 FQNEAQ. In nucleotides, the CDR3 is TGTGCCAGCAGCAACCGGGACAGGGGTTTCTACGAGCAGTACTTC. Its protein product is CASSNRDRGFYEQYF.

This clone was counted between two and nine times. V gene TRBV19 combines with J gene TRBJ2-2; D perhaps matches TRBD1 (5 bases). This CDR3 is built from 16 residues. V lost 6 bases to trimming and J lost 0 bases, with 14 bases between them. The germline V gene has CDR1 LNHDA and CDR2 SQIVND (reference sequence). Here the CDR3 reads CASSPTTGANTGELFF. DNA of the CDR3: TGTGCCAGTAGCCCTACCACAGGAGCGAACACCGGGGAGCTGTTTTTT.

This clone was seen repeatedly, ten times or more. The rearrangement joins TRBV29-1 to TRBJ1-1; maybe TRBD1 (5 bases). The CDR3 is 11 amino acids. Trimming took off 7 bases at V and 7 bases at J, with 13 bases between the two ends. Germline V gene lookup returns CDR1 SQVTM and CDR2 ANQGSEA. The CDR3 is CSGATGSEAFF. The CDR3 region has the DNA TGCAGCGGCGCAACAGGAAGTGAAGCTTTCTTT.

This clone was counted only a few times. The V call is TRBV28, the J call TRBJ1-3; possibly TRBD1 for D (6 bases). The ends were cut back, 5 bases at V and 0 bases at J, with 11 bases in the middle. This CDR3 spans 15 amino acids. Germline values: CDR1 MDHEN, CDR2 SYDVKM. Here the CDR3 reads CASSPLGGSGNTIYF. As DNA, the CDR3 is TGTGCCAGCAGTCCCTTAGGGGGCTCTGGAAACACCATATATTTT.

At least ten counts were recorded for this clone. This CDR3 reads CAWSAGPQGGELFF. As DNA, the CDR3 is TGTGCCTGGAGTGCGGGCCCTCAGGGCGGGGAGCTGTTTTTT. This chain joins TRBV30 and TRBJ2-2; D perhaps matches TRBD1 (5 bases). This CDR3 is built from 14 residues. Trimming took off 1 base at V and 7 bases at J, with 13 bases between the two ends. The germline V gene encodes CDR1 GTSNPN and CDR2 SVGIG (reference sequence). The whole variable domain, filled in from reference TRBV30 and TRBJ2-2, reads SQTIHQWPATLVQPVGSPLSLECTVEGTSNPNLYWYRQAAGRGLQLLFYSVGIGQISSEVPQNLSASRPQDRQFILSSKKLLLSDSGFYLCAWSAGPQGGELFFGEGSRLTVL.

This clone was seen many times. The V gene is TRBV29-1, the J gene TRBJ1-2; TRBD1 agrees at 7 bases. Germline V gene data show CDR1 as SQVTM and CDR2 as ANQGSEA. V shed 1 base, J shed 0 bases, and the junction held 5 bases outside the gene matches. This CDR3 has 15 residues. The CDR3: CSVEARDSSNYGYTF. The CDR3 nucleotides read TGCAGCGTTGAAGCCCGGGACAGTTCTAACTATGGCTACACCTTC.

This clone was counted between two and nine times. V gene TRBV9 combines with J gene TRBJ2-1; 9 bases map to TRBD2. The junction had 12 bases not matched to a gene; V was cut back by 2 bases and J by 12 bases. The CDR3 length is 15 residues. CDR1 is SGDLS and CDR2 is YYNGEE in the germline V gene. The CDR3 region is CASSVYETSGDRQFF. CDR3 DNA sequence: TGTGCCAGCAGCGTGTACGAGACTAGCGGCGACCGGCAGTTCTTC.

This chain uses TRBV5-4 with TRBJ2-3; 10 bases map to TRBD2. The CDR3 extends over 15 amino acids. Germline V gives CDR1 SGHNT, CDR2 YYREEE (reference sequence). V shed 4 bases and J 0 bases; nucleotides not matched to a gene: 2. The chain's CDR3 is CASSGTSASTDTQYF. The CDR3 coding sequence is TGTGCCAGCAGCGGGACTAGCGCTAGCACAGATACGCAGTATTTT.

This clone has a count of ten or more. The V and J genes are TRBV9 and TRBJ2-7, with 10 positions matching TRBD1. V was pared by 3 bases and J by 5 bases, with 5 bases of the junction left unmatched. The CDR3 is 14 residues long. Germline V lookup: CDR1 SGDLS, CDR2 YYNGEE. CDR3 loop: CASSEGTGVHEQYF. The DNA of the CDR3 is TGTGCCAGCAGCGAGGGGACAGGGGTCCACGAGCAGTACTTC.

This chain connects TRBV5-4 to TRBJ1-1; D is unresolved. V lost 0 bases, J lost 2 bases, and 8 bases lay in between. CDR1 SGHNT and CDR2 YYREEE come from the germline V gene (reference sequence). This CDR3 comprises 14 residues. The CDR3 region has the DNA TGTGCCAGCAGCTTGGCGGGAATCAACACTGAAGCTTTCTTT. Its translation is CASSLAGINTEAFF.

This chain links TRBV9 with TRBJ1-4, with D tentatively TRBD1 (6 bases). V lost 4 bases, J lost 4 bases, and 11 bases lay in between. This CDR3 spans 14 amino acids. CDR1 is SGDLS and CDR2 is YYNGEE in the germline V gene. For the CDR3, the DNA is TGTGCCAGCAGCCAAGACAGGTTTAATGAAAAACTGTTTTTT. It yields the protein CASSQDRFNEKLFF. Complete variable domain (other parts from reference TRBV9 and TRBJ1-4): DSGVTQTPKHLITATGQRVTLRCSPRSGDLSVYWYQQSLDQGLQFLIQYYNGEERAKGNILERFSAQQFPDLHSELNLSSLELGDSALYFCASSQDRFNEKLFFGSGTQLSVL.

This clone was seen a handful of times. The chain carries TRBV19 and TRBJ2-7; TRBD1 might be the D (7 bases). V lost 5 bases, J lost 1 base, and 18 bases lay in between. The CDR3 contains 16 residues. CDR1 is LNHDA, CDR2 SQIVND, per germline (reference sequence). The CDR3 region is CASSYGGGFRSYEQYF. Here the CDR3 DNA reads TGTGCCAGTAGTTACGGAGGGGGCTTTCGATCCTACGAGCAGTACTTC.

The genes are TRBV28 and TRBJ2-1; TRBD1 matches at 7 bases. Per the germline V gene, CDR1 is MDHEN and CDR2 is SYDVKM. The CDR3 contains 18 residues. Trimming cost V 1 base and J 3 bases; bases outside gene matches: 12. In nucleotides, the CDR3 is TGTGCCAGCAGTTTATATACCTACAGGGGCCAATACTACAATGAGCAGTTCTTC. This translates into CASSLYTYRGQYYNEQFF.

This clone has a handful of counts. The chain links TRBV4-3 to TRBJ2-3, with D possibly TRBD1 on 5 matching bases. The CDR3 extends over 16 amino acids. The germline V gene encodes CDR1 LGHNA and CDR2 YSLEER. V was pared by 0 bases and J by 0 bases, with 10 bases between. CDR3 residues: CASSQDGRASTDTQYF. DNA for the CDR3: TGCGCCAGCAGCCAAGATGGCAGGGCTAGCACAGATACGCAGTATTTT.

This chain links TRBV5-6 with TRBJ1-2; D is undetermined. Germline lookup yields CDR1 SGHDT and CDR2 YYEEEE. CDR3 length equals 15 residues. V lost 2 bases to trimming and J lost 8 bases, with 19 bases between them. In DNA, the CDR3 is TGTGCCAGCAGCTTATTAAGGACTAAAGTGGGGGGCTACACCTTC. Translation: CASSLLRTKVGGYTF.

The gene calls are TRBV7-2 and TRBJ2-7; D gene unclear. Trimming cost V 0 bases and J 4 bases, with 10 bases left between them. Germline values: CDR1 SGHTA, CDR2 FQGNSA. The CDR3 spans 14 residues. The CDR3 loop is CASSLAAGNYEQYF. The DNA of the CDR3 is TGTGCCAGCAGCTTAGCTGCAGGCAATTACGAGCAGTACTTC.

In its sample, this clone was seen a few times. The gene calls are TRBV18 and TRBJ2-1, with D possibly being TRBD2 (6 bases). The germline V gene has CDR1 KGHSH and CDR2 LQKENI. The CDR3 has 16 amino acids. V was cut by 0 bases and J by 2 bases, with 11 bases left in between. The CDR3 protein is CASSPPYGGPYNEQFF. The CDR3 coding sequence is TGTGCCAGCTCACCACCGTACGGGGGTCCCTACAATGAGCAGTTCTTC.

This clone was seen ten or more times. DNA of the CDR3: TGTGCCTGGACGCGGACACCCTACGAGCAGTACTTC. This codes for CAWTRTPYEQYF. This chain links TRBV30 with TRBJ2-7; weak D call: TRBD1 (5 bases). There are 12 residues in the CDR3. Germline V gene sequence: CDR1 GTSNPN, CDR2 SVGIG (reference sequence). Trimming removed 4 bases from V and 2 bases from J, with 9 bases in between.

The chain couples TRBV7-2 to TRBJ1-2, with TRBD1 matching over 7 bases. Germline CDR1 and CDR2: SGHTA and FQGNSA. V lost 5 bases, J lost 0 bases, and 3 bases stayed unmatched. The CDR3 contains 14 residues. As DNA, the CDR3 is TGTGCCAGCAGCGCAGGACAGGCTAACTATGGCTACACCTTC. Translated, it gives CASSAGQANYGYTF.

This clone was found a few times. The chain employs TRBV7-2 and TRBJ2-5; D possibly corresponds to TRBD2 (5 bases). Germline CDR1 reads SGHTA; CDR2 reads FQGNSA. Trimming took 3 bases from V and 5 from J, leaving 10 bases between them. The CDR3 loop spans 13 amino acids. The CDR3 DNA reads as TGTGCCAGCAGCTTTGTCCCGGGGGAGACCCAGTACTTC. This encodes CASSFVPGETQYF.

This clone was seen more than once but under ten times. V usage is TRBV29-1 and J usage is TRBJ1-2; TRBD1 agrees at 9 bases. Germline V gene sequence: CDR1 SQVTM, CDR2 ANQGSEA. This CDR3 is 15 amino acids long. Unmatched junction bases numbered 12, after V lost 4 bases and J lost 6 bases. The CDR3 nucleotides are TGCAGCGTTGCGGACAGGGGACTGCAATGGGATGGCTACACCTTC. Translation: CSVADRGLQWDGYTF.